What follows are 13 T cell receptor beta chains derived from one specimen sequenced in a study of blood T cells in healthy people across ages. It was with a sample-barcoded 5' primer and a J-beta primer mix that a second PCR of about 7 to 12 cycles was run. MiXCR, run by TCRdb on the 5' RACE reads, gives a single entry per CDR3 protein. This table holds about 970,000 distinct CDR3 sequences, 45% to 60% found once. Sequenced input: blood. These receptors were collected from a woman aged 60-70 years in good health.

This rearrangement joins TRBV20-1 to TRBJ1-5; 7 bases match TRBD1. The CDR3 totals 15 residues. The ends lost 5 bases at V and 4 bases at J; junction bases unmatched: 11. Germline CDR1 reads DFQATT; CDR2 reads SNEGSKA (reference sequence). CDR3 nucleotide sequence: TGCAGTGCTCGTCGCCCGGACAGGACTAATCAGCCCCAGCATTTT. Its translation: CSARRPDRTNQPQHF.

CDR3 sequence: CAISESIVKNNYEQYF. CDR3 in DNA: TGTGCCATCAGTGAGTCGATCGTGAAAAACAATTACGAGCAGTACTTC. This rearrangement joins TRBV10-3 to TRBJ2-5; no reliable D call. The end of the DNA is better explained by TRBJ2-7, so the J call may be wrong. Germline CDR1 is ENHRY and CDR2 is SYGVKD. The CDR3 runs 16 residues.

This clonotype was seen a few times. V usage is TRBV14 and J usage is TRBJ2-5, with a tentative D call TRBD2 (6 bases). Near its end, the DNA agrees better with TRBJ2-7, so the J call may be wrong. CDR1 SGHDN and CDR2 FVKESK come from the germline V gene. This CDR3 has 16 amino acids. CDR3 bases: TGTGCCAGCAGCCAAGTAGGAGGGACGGATTATTACGAGCAGTACTTC. Protein product: CASSQVGGTDYYEQYF.

This clonotype was counted only a few times. The chain recombines TRBV27 with TRBJ1-2, with TRBD1 matching over 8 bases. Germline V CDR1 and CDR2: MNHEY, SMNVEV (reference sequence). J gave up 6 bases and V 4 bases, and 7 bases lay outside the gene matches. This CDR3 comprises 14 residues. The CDR3 DNA sequence: TGTGCCAGCAGTTCTCCGTCCAGGGGGCATGGCTACACCTTC. Translation: CASSSPSRGHGYTF.

The chain carries TRBV29-1 and TRBJ1-2, with 8 bases matching TRBD1. V dropped 6 bases and J dropped 3; count of bases not matched to a gene: 6. The V gene's germline CDR1 is SQVTM and CDR2 ANQGSEA. This CDR3 has 13 amino acids. CDR3 DNA sequence: TGCAGCGTCAAGACAGGGGCGGACTATGGCTACACCTTC. Amino acids: CSVKTGADYGYTF.

Comment on this clonotype: An end of the junction does not agree with germline; a read error may underlie this. CDR3 in DNA: TGTGACAGCAGCCGGCTCAGCACAGATACGCAGTATTTT. Protein sequence: CDSSRLSTDTQYF. This chain connects TRBV3-1 to TRBJ2-3; no firm D call. CDR3 length equals 13 residues. The germline V gene encodes CDR1 LGHDT and CDR2 YNNKEL (reference sequence).

The chain recombines TRBV18 with TRBJ1-2; D gene ambiguous. The CDR3 covers 16 residues. Looked up from germline, CDR1 is KGHSH and CDR2 is LQKENI. V was cut by 2 bases and J by 0 bases, with 13 bases left in between. The CDR3 DNA sequence: TGTGCCAGCTCACCATCAGGTTTAGGTTCTAACTATGGCTACACCTTC. Amino acid sequence: CASSPSGLGSNYGYTF.

The V call is TRBV4-1, the J call TRBJ2-5; maybe TRBD2 (6 bases). There are 14 residues in the CDR3. Trimming left V 1 base short and J 4 bases short, with 10 bases between. The germline CDR1 and CDR2 sequences are MGHRA and YSYEKL. CDR3 sequence: CASSQGAAGETQYF. DNA for the CDR3: TGCGCCAGCAGCCAAGGGGCAGCGGGAGAGACCCAGTACTTC.

This clonotype has more than one count but fewer than ten. The chain is built from TRBV7-2 and TRBJ2-3; D ambiguous. This CDR3 is built from 13 residues. With 3 bases removed from V and 8 bases from J, the gap between germline ends came to 12 bases. Per the germline V gene, CDR1 is SGHTA and CDR2 is FQGNSA. CDR3 in amino acids: CASSFSHLPTQYF. The CDR3 bases are TGTGCCAGCAGCTTCTCCCATTTGCCTACGCAGTATTTT.

The V call is TRBV5-1, the J call TRBJ2-7, with no clear D. V lost 5 bases to trimming and J lost 3 bases, with 9 bases between them. CDR1 and CDR2 from the germline V gene are SGHRS and YFSETQ. The CDR3 has 12 amino acids. CDR3 residues: CASRAVNYEQYF. The CDR3 DNA sequence: TGCGCCAGCAGGGCTGTAAACTACGAGCAGTACTTC.

V and J are TRBV15 and TRBJ1-2; 7 bases map to TRBD1. CDR3 length: 16 residues. V lost 2 bases and J lost 4; bases outside the gene matches: 10. Germline lookup yields CDR1 LNHNV and CDR2 YYDKDF (reference sequence). The CDR3 coding sequence is TGTGCCACCAGCAGATCCGTAAGACAGGGACTCTATGGCTACACCTTC. Translated, it gives CATSRSVRQGLYGYTF.

This sequence joins TRBV10-3 and TRBJ1-5, with D maybe TRBD1 (6 bases). CDR1 and CDR2 from the germline V gene are ENHRY and SYGVKD. There are 19 residues in the CDR3. V lost 3 bases to trimming and J lost 1 base, with 22 bases between them. This CDR3 reads CAISEGGRGGPRSNQPQHF. The CDR3 bases are TGTGCCATCAGTGAAGGTGGCAGGGGCGGCCCTCGGAGCAATCAGCCCCAGCATTTT.

The chain employs TRBV7-9 and TRBJ1-2; 7 nucleotides align to TRBD1. The CDR3 is 13 amino acids. Germline assignment: CDR1 SEHNR and CDR2 FQNEAQ (reference sequence). V was pared by 6 bases and J by 6 bases, with 7 bases of the junction left unmatched. The CDR3 protein is CASRYRDSNGYTF. Written as DNA, the CDR3 is TGTGCCAGCAGATATCGGGACAGCAATGGCTACACCTTC.